A single sample is the source of the 12 T cell receptor beta chains below, sequenced in a study of cytomegalovirus exposure and HLA in healthy donors (dated 2017 in TCRdb). Receptor libraries were prepared by the immunoSEQ multiplex PCR assay. The multiplex PCR relied on a mix of 60 forward primers for TCR Vbeta segments and 13 reverse primers for TCR Jbeta segments. TCRdb mirrors the immuneACCESS table, restricted to in-frame sequences. Some clones are absent from its copies; in checked studies, under half trace to an unresolved V gene, and the reason for the others is unknown. The sample table contains 60,000 or so clones; only one count was recorded for roughly 80% of them. Of the sample, roughly a quarter is held by the ten largest clones. The sample was PBMCs. Receptors originate from a woman in her 40s in good health and CMV-seropositive.

V usage is TRBV19 and J usage is TRBJ1-5; D gene uncertain. The germline CDR1 and CDR2 sequences are LNHDA and SQIVND (reference sequence). The V and J ends lost 3 bases and 9 bases respectively, with 12 bases between them. The CDR3 is 13 residues long. CDR3 sequence (DNA): TGTGCCAGTAGTATTTCAGGCGTCGGGCCCCAGCATTTT. Amino acid sequence: CASSISGVGPQHF.

This clone has a handful of counts. The CDR3 sequence: CASSVGTSISIDTQYF. CDR3 nucleotide sequence: TGTGCCAGCAGCGTCGGGACTTCAATATCGATAGATACGCAGTATTTT. V gene TRBV5-6 combines with J gene TRBJ2-3; possibly TRBD2 for D (6 bases). V lost 4 bases to trimming and J lost 5 bases, with 20 bases between them. The germline V gene encodes CDR1 SGHDT and CDR2 YYEEEE. CDR3 length: 16 residues.

V usage is TRBV7-9 and J usage is TRBJ2-5; 9 bases line up with TRBD1. This CDR3 region has 14 residues. The V and J ends lost 4 bases and 8 bases, in that order; junction bases with no gene match: 8. CDR1 and CDR2 (germline): SEHNR, FQNEAQ (reference sequence). CDR3 nucleotide sequence: TGTGCCAGCAGCTCGGGACAGGGAGGGGCAACCCAGTACTTC. It translates to CASSSGQGGATQYF.

CDR3 DNA sequence: TGCAGTGTTTCCGAGCCCTACGAGCAGTACTTC. This sequence encodes CSVSEPYEQYF. The chain couples TRBV20-1 to TRBJ2-5; D not certain. Near its end, the DNA agrees better with TRBJ2-7, so the J call may be wrong. This CDR3 spans 11 amino acids. Germline lookup yields CDR1 DFQATT and CDR2 SNEGSKA (reference sequence).

On this clone itself: At one end the junction does not follow the germline gene, possibly because of a read error. V and J are TRBV4-1 and TRBJ2-7; TRBD2 aligns across 15 bases. The CDR3 runs 17 residues. Germline CDR1 reads MGHRA; CDR2 reads YSYEKL. CDR3 DNA: TGCGCCAGCAGCCCGACGGTCCCCTCCGGGACTAGCGGGGGGCCTACCTTC. This encodes CASSPTVPSGTSGGPTF.

The chain employs TRBV4-1 and TRBJ1-1, with a weak D call TRBD1 (5 bases). V shed 2 bases and J shed 1 base, with 14 bases lying between them. The CDR3 spans 16 residues. The germline V gene has CDR1 MGHRA and CDR2 YSYEKL. The CDR3 spells CASSQPPDTGNTEAFF. The CDR3 DNA sequence: TGCGCCAGCAGCCAACCTCCGGACACCGGGAACACTGAAGCTTTCTTT.

This clone is a singleton in its sample. The chain carries TRBV15 and TRBJ1-2; D might be TRBD1 (5 bases). The V gene's germline CDR1 is LNHNV and CDR2 YYDKDF (reference sequence). V was shortened by 0 bases and J by 0 bases, with 11 bases between the two germline ends. The CDR3 has 16 amino acids. The CDR3: CATSRDRQIANYGYTF. In DNA form, the CDR3 reads TGTGCCACCAGCAGAGATCGACAGATAGCTAACTATGGCTACACCTTC.

The chain has TRBV19 and TRBJ2-7, with 7 positions matching TRBD1. CDR3 length equals 16 residues. In germline, CDR1 is LNHDA, CDR2 SQIVND (reference sequence). The trim removed 1 base at V and 3 bases at J, leaving 9 bases unmatched. CDR3 region: CASSIGETGPVYEQYF. The DNA of the CDR3 is TGTGCCAGTAGTATAGGGGAGACAGGGCCTGTCTACGAGCAGTACTTC.

This chain connects TRBV30 to TRBJ2-2; possible D gene TRBD1, 5 bases. CDR1 and CDR2 from the germline V gene are GTSNPN and SVGIG (reference sequence). There are 15 residues in the CDR3. Trimming took off 2 bases at V and 5 bases at J, with 15 bases between the two ends. The CDR3 DNA reads TGTGCCTGGAGTCCAGGGCCTCGTAGGACCGGGGAGCTGTTTTTT. This sequence encodes CAWSPGPRRTGELFF.

The chain is built from TRBV13 and TRBJ1-3; D is perhaps TRBD1 (5 bases). The CDR3 runs 15 residues. CDR1 and CDR2 (germline): PRHDT, FYEKMQ (reference sequence). Trimming took off 0 bases at V and 0 bases at J, with 6 bases between the two ends. CDR3 protein: CASSLGDNSGNTIYF. The CDR3 region has the DNA TGTGCCAGCAGCTTAGGGGACAACTCTGGAAACACCATATATTTT.

The chain combines TRBV30 with TRBJ2-7; no clear D. The CDR3 consists of 11 residues. CDR1 is GTSNPN and CDR2 is SVGIG in the germline V gene (reference sequence). The V and J ends lost 3 bases and 0 bases respectively, with 3 bases between them. The DNA for the CDR3 is TGTGCCTGGAGCCTCTCCTACGAGCAGTACTTC. Its translation is CAWSLSYEQYF.

This rearrangement joins TRBV11-3 to TRBJ2-3; the D gene is possibly TRBD1 (6 bases). Germline CDR1 is SGHNT and CDR2 is YENEEA. Trimming stripped 4 bases from V and 2 bases from J, with 10 bases between. The CDR3 loop spans 14 amino acids. The CDR3 reads CASSSRQVTDTQYF. In DNA form, the CDR3 reads TGTGCCAGCAGCTCGAGACAGGTCACAGATACGCAGTATTTT.